This T cell receptor beta chain was retrieved from a study of blood T cell repertoires in COVID-19 (dated by TCRdb to about 2020). For the wider study: Samples from collaborators originated in the United States, Italy and Spain and spanned both the acute and convalescent phases of COVID-19. The prospective study material was composed of cDNA or gDNA derived from T cells, B-cell-depleted T cells, or PBMCs. Subjects who had been exposed to COVID-19, were actively infected with it, or had recovered from it provided the deeply sampled blood TCRbeta repertoires that made up the dataset. The repertoires were made available in a free public database intended to serve as a resource for research on the immune response to SARS-CoV-2. The samples were drawn from the first 160 participants of the ongoing ImmuneRACE study and from 1,254 subjects provided by 6 global collaborators. The sample metadata nearly always contained a de-identified subject ID, COVID-19 status, age in years and sex. Where HLA class I and class II types were available, the types were taken from metadata supplied by the sample provider, not from assay-based typing.

Participants in the prospective study were enrolled through a virtual design, were aged 18 to 89 years, and lived in 24 United States geographic areas. In the prospective study, cohorts were assigned on the basis of participant-reported clinical history obtained from a screening survey and a study questionnaire. Mobile phlebotomists in the prospective study collected whole blood, serum and a nasopharyngeal or oropharyngeal swab from every participant. Over an approximately 2-month period, participants in the prospective study had the option of providing additional blood draws and questionnaires. Before DNA extraction, prospective study blood samples were shipped either frozen or at room temperature. What the study reported, not specific to this receptor: How much clinical and demographic metadata was included differed by source and by participant, and the metadata was provided uncurated.

TCRbeta CDR3 regions were amplified from genomic DNA by means of the immunoSEQ Assay, a bias-controlled multiplex PCR. The study's processing was this. Within the assay, amplification of reference gene primers was used to estimate how many nucleated cells each sample contained. Sequence reads were collapsed and filtered to measure the absolute abundance of every unique TCRbeta CDR3 rearrangement. For each sample, productive Simpson clonality was calculated as the square root of Simpson's diversity index over productive rearrangements. TCRdb's version of the immuneACCESS table is confined to in-frame rearrangements and falls short of the full clone set. An unresolved V gene accounts for under half of the shortfall where checked; the remainder is of unknown origin. V and J calls and clone size are copied from that table; D and trimming were computed from the DNA. The sample yields 150,000 to 200,000 clones; approximately 82% were counted once. Of the sample, 3.5% to 4% is held by the ten largest clones.

The table lists this clone with a count of one. Its cognate antigen has yet to be identified. Base qualities are not at hand, and no much larger clone is one base apart. Material for sequencing was PBMCs or T cells enriched from blood (not recorded which). This sequence originates from a woman in her forties or fifties in a cohort exposed to, infected with or recovered from COVID-19 (not recorded which).

The CDR3 region reads CASSLLTGDYGYTF. Here is the DNA: TGTGCCAGCAGTTTACTCACAGGGGACTATGGCTACACCTTC. Recombination connected TRBV6-5 to TRBJ1-2, and 7 bases in between align with TRBD1. The germline V gene gives CDR1 as MNHEY and CDR2 as SVGAGI. V has 4 bases trimmed and J has 3 bases trimmed; junction bases matching no gene number 5. The CDR3 starts with the cysteine, ends with the phenylalanine, and has 14 residues. Only CDR3 DNA is held: 42 bases, read in frame from base 1.